These T cell receptor beta chains were read from a single sample in a study of PD-1 blockade in classical Hodgkin lymphoma. The method was immunoSEQ multiplex PCR; TCRdb's version includes in-frame clones alone and lacks a portion of them. Among around 36,000 clones listed, over 80% were seen once. The source material was peripheral blood mononuclear cells (PBMCs), sampled at baseline. These receptors were obtained from a human donor with classical Hodgkin lymphoma. CDR3s include the opening cysteine and the closing phenylalanine or tryptophan. D genes are given only for firm matches. Size is omitted from some rows. Given values are once, few, many or a class for expanded clones.

v_gene,j_gene,d_gene,abundance,CDR3nt,CDR3aa
TRBV10-2,TRBJ1-4,.,.,TGCGCCAGCAGTGATAATGGGGCGCGGAGTAATGAAAAACTGTTTTTT,CASSDNGARSNEKLFF
TRBV4-1,TRBJ2-4,.,.,TGCGCCAGCAGCCAAGAAAACCCAAGGGCCTTAGGAGCCAAAAACATTCAGTACTTC,CASSQENPRALGAKNIQYF
TRBV15,TRBJ2-2,.,.,TGTGCCACCAGCACCGTAGGGGTTGACGGGGAGCTGTTTTTT,CATSTVGVDGELFF
TRBV5-6,TRBJ1-5,.,.,TGTGCCAGCAGCTTAGGCAGGGGAAGCAATCAGCCCCAGCATTTT,CASSLGRGSNQPQHF
TRBV28,TRBJ1-1,.,.,TGTGCCAGCACCGACGGTCAGAACACTGAAGCTTTCTTT,CASTDGQNTEAFF
TRBV7-9,TRBJ2-7,.,once,TGTGCCAGCAGCTTAGGGCCCGGGACTTTTTACGAGCAGTACTTC,CASSLGPGTFYEQYF
TRBV6-1,TRBJ1-2,TRBD1,.,TGTGCCAGCAGCTACCGGGACAGGGCCTATGGCTACACCTTC,CASSYRDRAYGYTF
TRBV9,TRBJ2-3,TRBD2,.,TGTGCCAGCAGCGTAGCCGGCGGGAGGGCCCTCGAAGATACGCAGTATTTT,CASSVAGGRALEDTQYF
TRBV6-6,TRBJ2-7,.,.,TGTGCCAGCAGTAAAACAGAGTCCTACGAGCAGTACTTC,CASSKTESYEQYF
TRBV19,TRBJ2-7,TRBD2,.,TGTGCCAGTAGTGTGACTAGCGGGAGGACTTACGAGCAGTACTTC,CASSVTSGRTYEQYF
TRBV7-3,TRBJ1-2,TRBD1,.,TGTGCCAGCAGTTTTAACCGGGACAGGGAGTCTTACTATGGCTACACCTTC,CASSFNRDRESYYGYTF
TRBV2,TRBJ1-1,.,.,TGTGCCAGCAGTGAAGAGGCAGCTGAAGCTTTCTTT,CASSEEAAEAFF
TRBV18,TRBJ2-1,.,.,TGTGCCAGCTCACCAAGTCAAAGCTCCTACAATGAGCAGTTCTTC,CASSPSQSSYNEQFF
TRBV13,TRBJ2-2,.,.,TGTGCCAGCAGCTATGGGGACGGGTCGACCGGGGAGCTGTTTTTT,CASSYGDGSTGELFF
TRBV6-5,TRBJ1-2,.,few,TGTGCCTATTCTCGCGAGGGGCTCTATGGCTACACCTTC,CAYSREGLYGYTF
TRBV5-3,TRBJ2-3,TRBD2,.,TGTGCCAGAAGCTTAACCCTCTCCCTGGGGACTAGCGGGAGGGCCATCCTCACAGATACGCAGTATTTT,CARSLTLSLGTSGRAILTDTQYF
TRBV28,TRBJ2-5,TRBD2,few,TGTGCCAGCAGTTTATGGACTAGCGGGACGATTCAAGAGACCCAGTACTTC,CASSLWTSGTIQETQYF
TRBV2,TRBJ2-7,TRBD1,.,TGTGCCAGCACGGTCCGGGACAGGAACGTCTACGAGCAGTACTTC,CASTVRDRNVYEQYF
TRBV11-2,TRBJ2-2,TRBD2,.,TGTGCCAGCAGCTTAGATCCGGGAGGGGCGGGGGAGCTGTTTTTT,CASSLDPGGAGELFF
TRBV7-9,TRBJ1-1,.,few,TGTGCCAGCAGCTTAGATAGGGGTGAAGCTTTCTTT,CASSLDRGEAFF
TRBV6-5,TRBJ2-3,.,.,TGTGCCAGCAGTTACTCGACGTGGGGTTTAGATACGCAGTATTTT,CASSYSTWGLDTQYF
TRBV19,TRBJ2-7,TRBD1,.,TGTGCCAGTAGTATTAGGGGGACAGGGAGGTCCTACGAGCAGTACTTC,CASSIRGTGRSYEQYF
TRBV5-4,TRBJ1-2,.,.,TGTGCCAGCAGCTTGGGGCAAGACTATGGCTACACCTTC,CASSLGQDYGYTF
TRBV7-9,TRBJ1-6,.,.,TGTGCCAGCAGCTTAGCGCTGGGGGGGAGCTCCTATAATTCACCCCTCCACTTT,CASSLALGGSSYNSPLHF
TRBV7-9,TRBJ2-3,.,.,TGTGCCAGCAGCTACCAAGCGGCAGATACGCAGTATTTT,CASSYQAADTQYF
TRBV6-4,TRBJ1-2,.,few,TGTGCCAGCAGTGACGGGGCAGCCGGAGGTTATGGCTACACCTTC,CASSDGAAGGYGYTF
TRBV7-9,TRBJ1-5,.,.,TGTGCCAGCAGCTTAGGTGGAGTCAATCAGCCCCAGCATTTT,CASSLGGVNQPQHF
TRBV16,TRBJ2-1,.,.,TGTGCCAGCAACCGGTATCCACCCCCCTATGAGCAGTTCTTC,CASNRYPPPYEQFF
TRBV19,TRBJ2-7,.,.,TGTGCCAGTAGCCAGGGACAAGGCTACGAGCAGTACTTC,CASSQGQGYEQYF
TRBV5-1,TRBJ2-1,.,.,TGCGCCAGCAGCGGGGGGTCCTACAATGAGCAGTTCTTC,CASSGGSYNEQFF
TRBV5-1,TRBJ1-1,.,once,TGCGCCAGCAGCTTGGGAAGAAGCCTAAACACTGAAGCTTTCTTT,CASSLGRSLNTEAFF
TRBV2,TRBJ1-3,TRBD1,.,TGTGCCAGCAGTGCGGACAGGCTCTCTGGAAACACCATATATTTT,CASSADRLSGNTIYF
TRBV19,TRBJ2-7,.,.,TGTGCCAGTAGTAGTAATAGAAACTCCTACGAGCAGTACTTC,CASSSNRNSYEQYF
TRBV6-1,TRBJ2-3,TRBD2,.,TGTGCCAGCAGTGAAACTTCTAGCGGGGTCGGCGCAGATACGCAGTATTTT,CASSETSSGVGADTQYF
TRBV5-4,TRBJ2-5,TRBD2,.,TGTGCCAGCAGCGGTTCTAGCGGGGGGGAAGAGACCCAGTACTTC,CASSGSSGGEETQYF
TRBV7-3,TRBJ2-5,.,.,TGTGCCAGCAGCCCCGATAGAATTTATGAGCAGTACTTC,CASSPDRIYEQYF
TRBV11-1,TRBJ2-7,.,.,TGTGCCAGCAGCCCCCAAGCCTCGGGAGAGCAGTACTTC,CASSPQASGEQYF
TRBV10-3,TRBJ1-4,.,few,TGTGCCATCAGCCCCGGGCGTTCTAATGAAAAACTGTTTTTT,CAISPGRSNEKLFF
TRBV2,TRBJ2-7,TRBD1,.,TGTGCCAGCAGATCCTCCGGGACAGAGGGCGAGCAGTACTTC,CASRSSGTEGEQYF
TRBV28,TRBJ2-7,TRBD2,once,TGTGCCAGCAGTTTTCCGGGACTAGCTGACGAGCAGTACTTC,CASSFPGLADEQYF
TRBV6-5,TRBJ1-2,TRBD1,.,TGTGCCAGCAGTTACTCTATAACAGGGGGAGATGGCTACACCTTC,CASSYSITGGDGYTF
TRBV21-1,TRBJ2-2,.,.,TGTGCCGCCGGACCCAACACCGGGGAGCTGTTTTTT,CAAGPNTGELFF
TRBV7-7,TRBJ2-7,TRBD1,.,TGTGCTAGCAGCTTAGGACAGGGGCCCTCCTACGAGCAGTACTTC,CASSLGQGPSYEQYF
TRBV18,TRBJ2-3,.,.,TGTGCCAGCTCACTTCGTACTTCTGATGCAGATACGCAGTATTTT,CASSLRTSDADTQYF
TRBV25-1,TRBJ2-7,TRBD2,.,TGTGCCAGCATAGGGACTAGCGGGTCAAACTACGAGCAGTACTTC,CASIGTSGSNYEQYF
TRBV7-2,TRBJ2-7,.,.,TGTGCCAGCACCCCCCGGGGTACCTACGAGCAGTACTTC,CASTPRGTYEQYF
TRBV7-2,TRBJ2-6,.,.,TGTGCCAGCAGCTTAGGGGGCCCTGGGGCCAACGTCCTGACTTTC,CASSLGGPGANVLTF
TRBV6-6,TRBJ2-1,TRBD2,few,TGTGCCAGCAGTGTACTAGCGGGAGGCGGGAATGAGCAGTTCTTC,CASSVLAGGGNEQFF
TRBV30,TRBJ1-5,.,.,TGTGCCTGGAGCCAAACCAGGGCCGTACGGAGCAATCAGCCCCAGCATTTT,CAWSQTRAVRSNQPQHF
TRBV10-3,TRBJ2-3,.,.,TGTGCCATCAGTGAGTCACGGGCTAGCACAGATACGCAGTATTTT,CAISESRASTDTQYF
TRBV11-2,TRBJ2-6,.,.,TGTGCCAGCAGCCTACATCCTAGCTCTGGGGCCAACGTCCTGACTTTC,CASSLHPSSGANVLTF
TRBV21-1,TRBJ1-6,.,.,TGTGCCAGCAGCAAAGCGCGGCAAACGAGCTCCTATAATTCACCCCTCCACTTT,CASSKARQTSSYNSPLHF
TRBV19,TRBJ1-1,.,.,TGTGCCAGTAGTATACGAGCCGGGAGCCCCATGAACACTGAAGCTTTCTTT,CASSIRAGSPMNTEAFF
TRBV7-9,TRBJ2-7,.,.,TGTGCCAGCAGCGCCTCCTACGAGCAGTACTTC,CASSASYEQYF
TRBV6-5,TRBJ1-6,.,.,TGTGCCATCAGGGTCAGCTCCTATAATTCACCCCTCCACTTT,CAIRVSSYNSPLHF